The rows below give T cell receptor beta chains drawn from one sample of a study of CXCR3-negative and CXCR3-positive naive CD8 T cells. TCRdb re-called the 5' RACE reads; one entry per CDR3 protein, DNA not given. The sample has fewer than 95,000 distinct CDR3 sequences; the top ten hold around 0.99%. The source material was naive CXCR3- CD8+ T cells from blood. The receptor set was obtained from a human donor in good health. Some clones in this sample may be carry-over from other donors' samples. CDR3s include the opening cysteine and the closing phenylalanine or tryptophan.

J gene: TRBJ2-1
V gene: TRBV6-2/TRBV6-3
CDR3 protein: CASSPLDSYNEQFF

J gene: TRBJ2-1
V gene: TRBV29-1
CDR3 protein: CSVEGNREPSSYNEQFF

J gene: TRBJ1-1
V gene: TRBV9
CDR3 protein: CASSVDGMTEAFF

J gene: TRBJ2-7
V gene: TRBV7-6
CDR3 protein: CASSSSGVRSYEQYF

J gene: TRBJ2-5
V gene: TRBV20-1
CDR3 protein: CSARDPGLAGSIQETQYF

J gene: TRBJ2-7
V gene: TRBV28
CDR3 protein: CASSPARRGRSYEQYF

J gene: TRBJ2-3
V gene: TRBV12-3/TRBV12-4
CDR3 protein: CASSFWRTDTQYF

J gene: TRBJ2-5
V gene: TRBV30
CDR3 protein: CAWSVSGGETQYF

J gene: TRBJ2-1
V gene: TRBV29-1
CDR3 protein: CSVEGYRGSSSYNEQFF

J gene: TRBJ2-7
V gene: TRBV29-1
CDR3 protein: CSVEVQGAYEQYF

J gene: TRBJ1-2
V gene: TRBV12-3/TRBV12-4
CDR3 protein: CASSLGGTGGYDYGYTF

J gene: TRBJ2-1
V gene: TRBV5-6
CDR3 protein: CASSPGLAVNEQFF

J gene: TRBJ2-7
V gene: TRBV7-9
CDR3 protein: CASSGPTSHYEQYF

J gene: TRBJ2-4
V gene: TRBV6-2/TRBV6-3
CDR3 protein: CASSQLTSGNIQYF

J gene: TRBJ2-7
V gene: TRBV7-8
CDR3 protein: CASSLEGAGTSYEQYF

J gene: TRBJ2-5
V gene: TRBV6-2/TRBV6-3
CDR3 protein: CASSGSEQETQYF

J gene: TRBJ2-5
V gene: TRBV28
CDR3 protein: CASSPGQGTGETQYF

J gene: TRBJ2-5
V gene: TRBV25-1
CDR3 protein: CASIGGQETQYF

J gene: TRBJ2-1
V gene: TRBV2
CDR3 protein: CASSELTGTGYNEQFF

J gene: TRBJ2-7
V gene: TRBV5-1
CDR3 protein: CASSYDRAYEQYF

J gene: TRBJ2-1
V gene: TRBV6-1
CDR3 protein: CASSYGTPSSYNEQFF

J gene: TRBJ2-7
V gene: TRBV5-1
CDR3 protein: CASSLLGDSYEQYF

J gene: TRBJ1-2
V gene: TRBV19
CDR3 protein: CASSIASGDSYGYTF

J gene: TRBJ2-2
V gene: TRBV7-3
CDR3 protein: CASSLTGPTGELFF

J gene: TRBJ2-7
V gene: TRBV12-3/TRBV12-4
CDR3 protein: CASSLRLYEQYF

J gene: TRBJ2-3
V gene: TRBV4-2
CDR3 protein: CASSQEPPDTQYF

J gene: TRBJ2-1
V gene: TRBV6-2/TRBV6-3
CDR3 protein: CASGGQAYNEQFF

J gene: TRBJ2-7
V gene: TRBV19
CDR3 protein: CASSIDSQGRNEQYF

J gene: TRBJ2-7
V gene: TRBV20-1
CDR3 protein: CSATLGQSSSYEQYF

J gene: TRBJ1-2
V gene: TRBV12-3/TRBV12-4
CDR3 protein: CASSTTGDYYGYTF

J gene: TRBJ2-1
V gene: TRBV12-3/TRBV12-4
CDR3 protein: CASSSPGGTGNEQFF

J gene: TRBJ1-2
V gene: TRBV7-9
CDR3 protein: CASSLGAGEAYTF

J gene: TRBJ1-2
V gene: TRBV29-1
CDR3 protein: CSGLGTGTGGDGYTF

J gene: TRBJ2-6
V gene: TRBV7-9
CDR3 protein: CASSLTTAGANVLTF

J gene: TRBJ2-7
V gene: TRBV14
CDR3 protein: CASSYSGGPHSGQYF

J gene: TRBJ2-1
V gene: TRBV10-3
CDR3 protein: CAIRATGGSYNEQFF

J gene: TRBJ2-1
V gene: TRBV4-1
CDR3 protein: CASSQDKASGIYNEQFF

J gene: TRBJ2-7
V gene: TRBV5-1
CDR3 protein: CANSFEQGGYEQYF

J gene: TRBJ2-3
V gene: TRBV3-1
CDR3 protein: CASSQGGLPADTQYF

J gene: TRBJ2-3
V gene: TRBV9
CDR3 protein: CASSVEGSSTDTQYF

J gene: TRBJ2-1
V gene: TRBV6-5
CDR3 protein: CASSYSKYRGVLDEQFF

J gene: TRBJ2-2
V gene: TRBV29-1
CDR3 protein: CSGVRDRYPGELFF

J gene: TRBJ1-3
V gene: TRBV29-1
CDR3 protein: CSVPSSGNTIYF

J gene: TRBJ1-2
V gene: TRBV5-6
CDR3 protein: CASSLFTVDLNYGYTF

J gene: TRBJ2-4
V gene: TRBV2
CDR3 protein: CASSEAGAGTQYF

J gene: TRBJ2-7
V gene: TRBV7-9
CDR3 protein: CASSFGGSYEQYF

J gene: TRBJ2-7
V gene: TRBV4-3
CDR3 protein: CASSQDLDYEQYF

J gene: TRBJ2-7
V gene: TRBV7-2
CDR3 protein: CASSASGTGRNEQYF

J gene: TRBJ1-5
V gene: TRBV27
CDR3 protein: CASSLGRNQPQHF

J gene: TRBJ2-3
V gene: TRBV6-2/TRBV6-3
CDR3 protein: CASSYSRVGGQDTDTQYF

J gene: TRBJ1-1
V gene: TRBV27
CDR3 protein: CASSFGGVAFF

J gene: TRBJ2-1
V gene: TRBV19
CDR3 protein: CASSIDLAGDNEQFF

J gene: TRBJ1-2
V gene: TRBV6-5
CDR3 protein: CASRPFPDLPYGYTF

J gene: TRBJ2-3
V gene: TRBV14
CDR3 protein: CASSQVRPDTQYF

J gene: TRBJ2-7
V gene: TRBV29-1
CDR3 protein: CSAKIVTVSSYEQYF

J gene: TRBJ2-3
V gene: TRBV12-3/TRBV12-4
CDR3 protein: CASSPRGPTDTQYF